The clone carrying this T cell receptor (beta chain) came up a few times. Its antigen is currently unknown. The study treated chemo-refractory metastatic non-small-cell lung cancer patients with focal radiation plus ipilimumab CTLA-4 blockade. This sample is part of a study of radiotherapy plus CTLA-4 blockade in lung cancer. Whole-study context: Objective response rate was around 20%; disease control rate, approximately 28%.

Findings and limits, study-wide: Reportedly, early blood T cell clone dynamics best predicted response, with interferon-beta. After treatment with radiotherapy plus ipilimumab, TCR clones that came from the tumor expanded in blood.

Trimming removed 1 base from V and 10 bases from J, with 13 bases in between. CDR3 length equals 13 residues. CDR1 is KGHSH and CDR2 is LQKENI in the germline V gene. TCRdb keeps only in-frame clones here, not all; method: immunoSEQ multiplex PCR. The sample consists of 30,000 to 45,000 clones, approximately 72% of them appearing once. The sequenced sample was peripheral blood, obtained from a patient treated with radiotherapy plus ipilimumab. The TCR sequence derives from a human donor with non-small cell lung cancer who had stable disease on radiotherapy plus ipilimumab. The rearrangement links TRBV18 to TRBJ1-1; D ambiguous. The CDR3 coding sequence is TGTGCCAGCTCACCACTCGGCGCGGAAGGAGCTTTCTTT. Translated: CASSPLGAEGAFF.